This TCR beta chain comes out of a study of blood T cells in healthy people across ages. General study points: When set beside aged donors, long-lived donors presented more naive CD4+ cells and higher diversity.

A sample-barcoded 5' primer and a J-beta primer mix were used in a second PCR of about 7 to 12 cycles. The template-switch adaptor was a 5' adaptor with 12 random nucleotides. It tagged each cDNA molecule. Each single sample gave us at least 2.5 million CDR3-containing paired-end reads. TCRdb passed the 5' RACE reads through MiXCR, listing each CDR3 protein once. The sample yields roughly 680,000 distinct CDR3 sequences, approximately 52% seen once. The people who gave samples were healthy Caucasians from Russia, aged about 6 to 95. This clonotype was recorded only once. What it binds is not known. CDR1 is SGHAT and CDR2 is FQNNGV in the germline V gene. V gave up 7 bases and J gave up 4 bases; unmatched junction bases: 8. This CDR3 has 14 amino acids.

This clonotype was obtained from a woman aged 80 or older in good health. V usage is TRBV11-2 and J usage is TRBJ1-2, with 8 bases identical to TRBD1. Sequenced: blood. As DNA, the CDR3 is TGTGCCAGCAACAAGGGAGACAGGGGCTATGGCTACACCTTC. Amino acid sequence: CASNKGDRGYGYTF.